Listed below are T cell receptor beta chains from one sample, sequenced in a study of T cell repertoires in cytomegalovirus infection. TCRdb re-called the reads with MiXCR, one entry per CDR3 protein. This sample has more than 150,000 distinct CDR3 sequences, with roughly a quarter found just once. The specimen was PBMCs. The receptors derive from a human donor in good health (CMV status not recorded). Some clones in this sample may be carry-over from other donors' samples. The CDR3 runs from the conserved cysteine through the conserved F or W. A D gene is named only where the DNA matches it firmly. Only some rows state a clone size, as once, few, many or a class for expanded clones.

clone size: few
V gene: TRBV7-6
J gene: TRBJ2-5
D gene: TRBD1
CDR3 protein: CASSGPGTGSETQYF
CDR3 DNA: TGTGCCAGCAGCGGTCCCGGGACAGGGTCGGAGACCCAGTACTTC

clone size: .
V gene: TRBV7-8
J gene: TRBJ2-1
D gene: TRBD2
CDR3 protein: CASSLRTSGRGSYNEQFF
CDR3 DNA: TGTGCCAGCAGCCTGAGGACTAGCGGGCGGGGATCCTACAATGAGCAGTTCTTC

clone size: many
V gene: TRBV7-2
J gene: TRBJ2-5
D gene: .
CDR3 protein: CASSLAGSGETQYF
CDR3 DNA: TGTGCCAGCAGCTTAGCGGGGAGTGGGGAGACCCAGTACTTC

clone size: many
V gene: TRBV12-3/TRBV12-4
J gene: TRBJ1-4
D gene: .
CDR3 protein: CASSLTVNEKLFF
CDR3 DNA: TGTGCCAGCAGTTTGACAGTTAATGAAAAACTGTTTTTT

clone size: many
V gene: TRBV10-3
J gene: TRBJ1-1
D gene: TRBD1
CDR3 protein: CASGTGGPEAFF
CDR3 DNA: TGTGCCTCCGGGACAGGGGGGCCTGAAGCTTTCTTT

clone size: few
V gene: TRBV2
J gene: TRBJ1-2
D gene: TRBD1
CDR3 protein: CASSGDRGGAYGYTF
CDR3 DNA: TGTGCCAGCAGCGGGGACAGAGGGGGAGCCTATGGCTACACCTTC

clone size: few
V gene: TRBV28
J gene: TRBJ2-2
D gene: .
CDR3 protein: CASSFHTGELFF
CDR3 DNA: TGTGCCAGCAGTTTTCACACCGGGGAGCTGTTTTTT

clone size: few
V gene: TRBV20-1
J gene: TRBJ2-7
D gene: TRBD2
CDR3 protein: CSARDGASGSYEQYF
CDR3 DNA: TGCAGTGCTAGAGATGGGGCTAGCGGGAGCTACGAGCAGTACTTC

clone size: few
V gene: TRBV5-1
J gene: TRBJ2-1
D gene: .
CDR3 protein: CASSSTLAAISYNEQFF
CDR3 DNA: TGCGCCAGCAGCTCGACACTAGCCGCGATTTCCTACAATGAGCAGTTCTTC

clone size: .
V gene: TRBV20-1
J gene: TRBJ2-7
D gene: .
CDR3 protein: CSARQDFYEQYF
CDR3 DNA: TGCAGTGCTAGACAGGACTTCTACGAGCAGTACTTC

clone size: many
V gene: TRBV15
J gene: TRBJ2-1
D gene: TRBD2
CDR3 protein: CATSSPSGGKDHNEQFF
CDR3 DNA: TGTGCCACCAGCAGCCCTAGCGGGGGGAAAGATCACAATGAGCAGTTCTTC

clone size: .
V gene: TRBV2
J gene: TRBJ1-1
D gene: TRBD1
CDR3 protein: CASRSRTGSGSEAFF
CDR3 DNA: TGTGCCAGCAGAAGCCGGACAGGGTCTGGCTCTGAAGCTTTCTTT

clone size: .
V gene: TRBV28
J gene: TRBJ1-1
D gene: .
CDR3 protein: CASSLISTNTEAFF
CDR3 DNA: TGTGCCAGCAGTTTGATCAGCACGAACACTGAAGCTTTCTTT

clone size: .
V gene: TRBV6-5
J gene: TRBJ2-7
D gene: .
CDR3 protein: CASSYSPDIYEQYF
CDR3 DNA: TGTGCCAGCAGTTACTCCCCTGACATCTACGAGCAGTACTTC

clone size: .
V gene: TRBV7-8
J gene: TRBJ1-1
D gene: .
CDR3 protein: CASSGVNTEAFF
CDR3 DNA: TGTGCCAGCAGCGGCGTAAACACTGAAGCTTTCTTT

clone size: many
V gene: TRBV7-6
J gene: TRBJ2-7
D gene: .
CDR3 protein: CASSSLWGLGEQYF
CDR3 DNA: TGTGCCAGCAGCTCTCTCTGGGGGCTCGGCGAGCAGTACTTC

clone size: many
V gene: TRBV7-2
J gene: TRBJ1-2
D gene: .
CDR3 protein: CASTTMGVNYGYTF
CDR3 DNA: TGTGCCAGCACGACGATGGGGGTTAACTATGGCTACACCTTC

clone size: few
V gene: TRBV30
J gene: TRBJ2-1
D gene: .
CDR3 protein: CAWSVQGLNEQFF
CDR3 DNA: TGTGCCTGGAGTGTACAAGGGCTGAATGAGCAGTTCTTC

clone size: .
V gene: TRBV6-5
J gene: TRBJ2-1
D gene: TRBD2
CDR3 protein: CASRNLAGVSRGGNEQFF
CDR3 DNA: TGTGCCAGCAGAAACCTAGCGGGAGTTTCCCGGGGTGGCAATGAGCAGTTCTTC

clone size: .
V gene: TRBV6-8
J gene: TRBJ1-3
D gene: .
CDR3 protein: CAGRGLSGNTIYF
CDR3 DNA: TGTGCCGGCCGGGGCCTCTCTGGAAACACCATATATTTT

clone size: few
V gene: TRBV7-9
J gene: TRBJ1-5
D gene: .
CDR3 protein: CASSFPQEGDNQPQHF
CDR3 DNA: TGTGCCAGCAGCTTCCCTCAGGAGGGGGACAATCAGCCCCAGCATTTT

clone size: many
V gene: TRBV12-5
J gene: TRBJ2-7
D gene: .
CDR3 protein: CASGLVGQSNEQYF
CDR3 DNA: TGTGCTAGTGGTTTGGTCGGACAGAGCAACGAGCAGTACTTC

clone size: many
V gene: TRBV7-6
J gene: TRBJ2-2
D gene: .
CDR3 protein: CASSLGRTGELFF
CDR3 DNA: TGTGCCAGCAGCCTTGGACGGACCGGGGAGCTGTTTTTT

clone size: .
V gene: TRBV2
J gene: TRBJ2-7
D gene: .
CDR3 protein: CASSEPRRSSYEQYF
CDR3 DNA: TGTGCCAGCAGTGAGCCCCGGCGAAGCTCCTACGAGCAGTACTTC

clone size: .
V gene: TRBV18
J gene: TRBJ1-1
D gene: .
CDR3 protein: CASRRSTNTEAFF
CDR3 DNA: TGTGCCAGCCGGAGATCGACGAACACTGAAGCTTTCTTT

clone size: many
V gene: TRBV6-1
J gene: TRBJ2-3
D gene: TRBD2
CDR3 protein: CASSDRLAGRTDTQYF
CDR3 DNA: TGTGCCAGCAGTGACAGACTAGCGGGACGCACAGATACGCAGTATTTT

clone size: few
V gene: TRBV7-3
J gene: TRBJ2-4
D gene: .
CDR3 protein: CASSPRVDKNIQYF
CDR3 DNA: TGTGCCAGCAGCCCCCGGGTCGACAAAAACATTCAGTACTTC

clone size: few
V gene: TRBV19
J gene: TRBJ2-7
D gene: .
CDR3 protein: CATLPAHGPYEQYF
CDR3 DNA: TGTGCCACGCTCCCGGCCCATGGGCCTTACGAGCAGTACTTC

clone size: .
V gene: TRBV4-1
J gene: TRBJ2-1
D gene: .
CDR3 protein: CASSLSTRRFAYNEQFF
CDR3 DNA: TGCGCCAGCAGCCTCTCTACCCGGCGGTTTGCCTACAATGAGCAGTTCTTC

clone size: many
V gene: TRBV7-9
J gene: TRBJ1-2
D gene: .
CDR3 protein: CASSRGEDYGYTF
CDR3 DNA: TGTGCCAGCAGCAGAGGGGAAGACTATGGCTACACCTTC

clone size: few
V gene: TRBV28
J gene: TRBJ2-3
D gene: .
CDR3 protein: CASSFGVGAGATDTQYF
CDR3 DNA: TGTGCCAGCAGCTTCGGGGTGGGAGCGGGCGCTACAGATACGCAGTATTTT

clone size: few
V gene: TRBV7-3
J gene: TRBJ1-2
D gene: .
CDR3 protein: CASSLTGRGYGYTF
CDR3 DNA: TGTGCCAGCAGCTTAACCGGTCGCGGCTATGGCTACACCTTC

clone size: .
V gene: TRBV20-1
J gene: TRBJ1-6
D gene: TRBD1
CDR3 protein: CSGNRGNSPLHF
CDR3 DNA: TGCAGTGGGAACAGGGGAAATTCACCCCTCCACTTT

clone size: .
V gene: TRBV9
J gene: TRBJ2-1
D gene: TRBD2
CDR3 protein: CASSVAPGLAGNEQFF
CDR3 DNA: TGTGCCAGCAGCGTAGCACCGGGACTAGCGGGAAATGAGCAGTTCTTC

clone size: few
V gene: TRBV10-3
J gene: TRBJ2-7
D gene: .
CDR3 protein: CAIKGSGFEQYF
CDR3 DNA: TGTGCCATCAAGGGTTCGGGGTTCGAGCAGTACTTC

clone size: many
V gene: TRBV7-6
J gene: TRBJ2-3
D gene: .
CDR3 protein: CASSLSRGNTDTQYF
CDR3 DNA: TGTGCCAGCAGCTTATCACGGGGGAACACAGATACGCAGTATTTT

clone size: many
V gene: TRBV7-2
J gene: TRBJ2-1
D gene: TRBD2
CDR3 protein: CASSLGGGAGNNEQFF
CDR3 DNA: TGTGCCAGCAGCTTAGGGGGAGGGGCAGGCAACAATGAGCAGTTCTTC

clone size: few
V gene: TRBV23-1
J gene: TRBJ1-4
D gene: TRBD1
CDR3 protein: CASRPTRDRGGKLFF
CDR3 DNA: TGCGCCAGCAGACCCACGAGGGACAGGGGTGGAAAACTGTTTTTT

clone size: few
V gene: TRBV7-2
J gene: TRBJ2-3
D gene: .
CDR3 protein: CASSLAPGVADTQYF
CDR3 DNA: TGTGCCAGCAGCTTAGCGCCGGGAGTAGCAGATACGCAGTATTTT

clone size: .
V gene: TRBV7-8
J gene: TRBJ2-1
D gene: TRBD2
CDR3 protein: CASSRTGTSSYRAFEQFF
CDR3 DNA: TGTGCCAGCAGCCGAACCGGGACTAGCTCATATCGGGCATTCGAGCAGTTCTTC

clone size: .
V gene: TRBV18
J gene: TRBJ2-1
D gene: TRBD2
CDR3 protein: CASSPFGGSNEQFF
CDR3 DNA: TGTGCCAGCTCACCGTTCGGGGGGTCCAATGAGCAGTTCTTC

clone size: .
V gene: TRBV20-1
J gene: TRBJ1-5
D gene: .
CDR3 protein: CSARAQQGVSNQPQHF
CDR3 DNA: TGCAGTGCTAGAGCTCAGCAAGGGGTTAGCAATCAGCCCCAGCATTTT

clone size: few
V gene: TRBV28
J gene: TRBJ2-1
D gene: TRBD2
CDR3 protein: CASSFENSGKQFF
CDR3 DNA: TGTGCCAGCAGTTTTGAGAATAGCGGGAAGCAGTTCTTC

clone size: .
V gene: TRBV20-1
J gene: TRBJ2-7
D gene: .
CDR3 protein: CSESAKSSYEQYF
CDR3 DNA: TGCAGTGAAAGCGCAAAGAGCTCCTACGAGCAGTACTTC